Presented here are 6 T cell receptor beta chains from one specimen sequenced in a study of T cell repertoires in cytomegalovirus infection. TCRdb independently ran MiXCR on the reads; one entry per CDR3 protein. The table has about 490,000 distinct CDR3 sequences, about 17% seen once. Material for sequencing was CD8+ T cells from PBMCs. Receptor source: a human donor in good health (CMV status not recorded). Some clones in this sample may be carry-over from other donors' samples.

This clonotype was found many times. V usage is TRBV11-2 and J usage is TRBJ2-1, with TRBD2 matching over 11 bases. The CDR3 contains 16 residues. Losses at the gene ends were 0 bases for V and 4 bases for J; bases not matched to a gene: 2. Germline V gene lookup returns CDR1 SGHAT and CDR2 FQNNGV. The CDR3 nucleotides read TGTGCCAGCAGCTTAGACAGACTAGCGGGGTACAATGAGCAGTTCTTC. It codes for CASSLDRLAGYNEQFF. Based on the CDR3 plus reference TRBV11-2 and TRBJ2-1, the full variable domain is EAGVAQSPRYKIIEKRQSVAFWCNPISGHATLYWYQQILGQGPKLLIQFQNNGVVDDSQLPKDRFSAERLKGVDSTLKIQPAKLEDSAVYLCASSLDRLAGYNEQFFGPGTRLTVL.

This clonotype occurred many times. The CDR3 loop reads CASSFISGGVRRDTQYF. CDR3 coding DNA: TGTGCCAGCAGTTTTATTAGCGGGGGGGTTCGTAGAGATACGCAGTATTTT. This sequence joins TRBV6-5 and TRBJ2-3, with 11 positions matching TRBD2. J was trimmed by 5 bases and V by 4 bases; bases with no gene match: 11. Germline V lookup: CDR1 MNHEY, CDR2 SVGAGI. There are 17 residues in the CDR3.

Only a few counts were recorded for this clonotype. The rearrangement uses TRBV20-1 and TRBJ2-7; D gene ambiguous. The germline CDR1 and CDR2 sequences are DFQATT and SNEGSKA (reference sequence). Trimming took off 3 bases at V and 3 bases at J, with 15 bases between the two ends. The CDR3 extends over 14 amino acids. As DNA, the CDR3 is TGCAGTGCTAGGGGGATGGGCCGTCGCTACGAGCAGTACTTC. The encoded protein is CSARGMGRRYEQYF.

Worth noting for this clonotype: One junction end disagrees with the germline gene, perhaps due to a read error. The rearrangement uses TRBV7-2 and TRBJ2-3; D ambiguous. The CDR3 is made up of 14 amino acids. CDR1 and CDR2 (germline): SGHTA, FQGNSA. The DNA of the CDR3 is TGTGCAAGCAGCTTAGGCCTTTACACAGATACGCAGTATTTT. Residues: CASSLGLYTDTQYF. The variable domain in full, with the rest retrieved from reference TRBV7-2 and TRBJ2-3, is GAGVSQSPSNKVTEKGKDVELRCDPISGHTALYWYRQSLGQGLEFLIYFQGNSAPDKSGLPSDRFSAERTGGSVSTLTIQRTQQEDSAVYLCASSLGLYTDTQYFGPGTRLTVL.

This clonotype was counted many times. The CDR3: CASSLSQGINQPQHF. For the CDR3, the DNA is TGTGCCAGCAGCTTATCACAGGGAATAAATCAGCCCCAGCATTTT. The rearrangement joins TRBV7-6 to TRBJ1-5; possible D gene TRBD1, 6 bases. V shed 2 bases and J shed 4 bases, with 12 bases lying between them. Germline V gene sequence: CDR1 SGHVS, CDR2 FNYEAQ. CDR3 length: 15 residues.

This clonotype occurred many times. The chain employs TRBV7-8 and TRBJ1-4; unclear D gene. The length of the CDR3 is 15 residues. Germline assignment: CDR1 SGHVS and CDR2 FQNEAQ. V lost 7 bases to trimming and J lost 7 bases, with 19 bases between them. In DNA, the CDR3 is TGTGCCAGCACTTCAGTGGGCGGAGCAAGTGAAAAACTGTTTTTT. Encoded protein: CASTSVGGASEKLFF.